This TCR beta chain was identified in a study of cytomegalovirus exposure and HLA in healthy donors. As for the study in general: The roughly 120 validation repertoires used the same platform as the approximately 700 first-cohort repertoires (as reported by a later analysis). Study-level findings and limits: Reports credit the classifier with highly specific, highly sensitive diagnosis of cytomegalovirus status. In vitro data verified three CMV-associated chains as specific for CMV antigens. The study put 150 to 200 TCR beta chains on its list as cytomegalovirus-associated.

This CDR3 has 12 residues. Trimming removed 7 bases from V and 4 bases from J, with 10 bases in between. Germline V gene data show CDR1 as LNHDA and CDR2 as SQIVND (reference sequence). Some clones are missing from TCRdb's copy, which holds only in-frame ones; the method was immunoSEQ multiplex PCR. Here the sample spans around 140,000 clones, about 87% being singletons. Remarks on this clone: Its specificity is unknown.

The rearrangement uses TRBV19 and TRBJ1-2, with a tentative D call TRBD1 (5 bases). The material sequenced was PBMCs. The receptor's source is a young man in good health and CMV-seropositive. CDR3 protein: CASNDRSYGYTF. The DNA of the CDR3 is TGTGCCAGTAACGACAGAAGCTATGGCTACACCTTC.